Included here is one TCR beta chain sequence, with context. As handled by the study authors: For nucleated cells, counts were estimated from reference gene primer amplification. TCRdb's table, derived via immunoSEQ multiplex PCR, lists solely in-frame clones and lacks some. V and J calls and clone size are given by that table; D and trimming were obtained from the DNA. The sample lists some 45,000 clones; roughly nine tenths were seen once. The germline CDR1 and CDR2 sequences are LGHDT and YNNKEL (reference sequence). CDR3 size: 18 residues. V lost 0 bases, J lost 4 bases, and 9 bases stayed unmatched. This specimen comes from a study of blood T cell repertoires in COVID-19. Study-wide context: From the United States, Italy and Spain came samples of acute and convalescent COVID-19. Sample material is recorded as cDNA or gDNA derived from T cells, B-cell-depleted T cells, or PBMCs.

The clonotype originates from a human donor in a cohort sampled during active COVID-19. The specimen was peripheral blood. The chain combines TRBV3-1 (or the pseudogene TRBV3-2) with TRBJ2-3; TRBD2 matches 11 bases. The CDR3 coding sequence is TGTGCCAGCAGCCAAGATCCTGCGGGACTAGCGGTAGCAGATACGCAGTATTTT. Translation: CASSQDPAGLAVADTQYF.